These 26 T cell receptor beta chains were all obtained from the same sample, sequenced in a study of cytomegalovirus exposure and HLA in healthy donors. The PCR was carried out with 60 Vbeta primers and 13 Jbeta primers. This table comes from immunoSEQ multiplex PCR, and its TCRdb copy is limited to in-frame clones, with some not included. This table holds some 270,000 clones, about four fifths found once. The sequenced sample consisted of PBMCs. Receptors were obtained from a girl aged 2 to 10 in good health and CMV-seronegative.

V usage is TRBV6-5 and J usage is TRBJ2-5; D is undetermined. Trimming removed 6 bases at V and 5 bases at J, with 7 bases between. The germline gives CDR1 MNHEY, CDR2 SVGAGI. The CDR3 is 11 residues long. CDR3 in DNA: TGTGCCAGCAGCTTACGGGAGACCCAGTACTTC. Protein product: CASSLRETQYF.

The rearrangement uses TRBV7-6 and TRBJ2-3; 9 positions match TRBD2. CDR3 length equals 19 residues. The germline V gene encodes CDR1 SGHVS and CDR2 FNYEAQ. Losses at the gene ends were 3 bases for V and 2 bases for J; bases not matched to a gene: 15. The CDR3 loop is CASSFAAGGPFWLTDTQYF. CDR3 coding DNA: TGTGCCAGCAGCTTCGCTGCGGGGGGGCCGTTTTGGCTCACAGATACGCAGTATTTT. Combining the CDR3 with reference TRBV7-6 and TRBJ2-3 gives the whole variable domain GAGVSQSPRYKVTKRGQDVALRCDPISGHVSLYWYRQALGQGPEFLTYFNYEAQQDKSGLPNDRFSAERPEGSISTLTIQRTEQRDSAMYRCASSFAAGGPFWLTDTQYFGPGTRLTVL.

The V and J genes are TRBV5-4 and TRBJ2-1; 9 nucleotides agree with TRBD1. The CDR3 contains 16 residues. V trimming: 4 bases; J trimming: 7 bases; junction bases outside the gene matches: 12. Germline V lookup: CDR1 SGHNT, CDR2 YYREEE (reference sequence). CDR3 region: CASSLGGTGRDNEQFF. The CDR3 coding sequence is TGTGCCAGCAGCCTGGGAGGGACAGGGAGGGATAATGAGCAGTTCTTC.

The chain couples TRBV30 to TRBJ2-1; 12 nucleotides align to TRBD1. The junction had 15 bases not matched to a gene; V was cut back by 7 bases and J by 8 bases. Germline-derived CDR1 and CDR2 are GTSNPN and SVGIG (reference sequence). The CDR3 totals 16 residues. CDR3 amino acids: CAYEPKPGQGAHEQFF. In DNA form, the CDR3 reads TGTGCCTACGAACCTAAGCCGGGACAGGGGGCCCATGAGCAGTTCTTC.

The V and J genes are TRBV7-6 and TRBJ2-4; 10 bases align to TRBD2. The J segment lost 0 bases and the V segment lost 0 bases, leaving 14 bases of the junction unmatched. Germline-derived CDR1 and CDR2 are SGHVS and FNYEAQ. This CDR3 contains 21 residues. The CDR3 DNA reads TGTGCCAGCAGCTTAGCTCCAAGCGGGAGGGCCTTATCCCTAGCCAAAAACATTCAGTACTTC. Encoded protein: CASSLAPSGRALSLAKNIQYF. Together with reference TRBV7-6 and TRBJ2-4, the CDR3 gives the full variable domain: GAGVSQSPRYKVTKRGQDVALRCDPISGHVSLYWYRQALGQGPEFLTYFNYEAQQDKSGLPNDRFSAERPEGSISTLTIQRTEQRDSAMYRCASSLAPSGRALSLAKNIQYFGAGTRLSVL.

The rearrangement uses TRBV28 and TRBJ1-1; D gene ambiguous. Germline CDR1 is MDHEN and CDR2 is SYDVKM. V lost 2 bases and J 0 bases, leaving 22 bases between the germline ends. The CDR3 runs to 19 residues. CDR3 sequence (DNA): TGTGCCAGCAGTTTAAGAAGTATTGGCAGAAATAGCATGAACACTGAAGCTTTCTTT. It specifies CASSLRSIGRNSMNTEAFF.

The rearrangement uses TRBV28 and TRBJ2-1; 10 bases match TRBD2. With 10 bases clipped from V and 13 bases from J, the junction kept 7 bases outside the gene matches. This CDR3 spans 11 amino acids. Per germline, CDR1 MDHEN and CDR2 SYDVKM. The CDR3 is CAMTLAGGQFF. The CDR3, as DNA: TGTGCCATGACCTTAGCGGGGGGCCAGTTCTTC.

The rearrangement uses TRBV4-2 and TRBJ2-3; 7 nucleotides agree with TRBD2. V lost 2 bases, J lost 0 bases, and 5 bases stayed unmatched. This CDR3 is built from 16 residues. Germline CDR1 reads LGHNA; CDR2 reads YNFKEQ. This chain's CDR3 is CASSQRGDRSTDTQYF. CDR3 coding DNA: TGTGCCAGCAGCCAACGGGGGGACCGGAGCACAGATACGCAGTATTTT.

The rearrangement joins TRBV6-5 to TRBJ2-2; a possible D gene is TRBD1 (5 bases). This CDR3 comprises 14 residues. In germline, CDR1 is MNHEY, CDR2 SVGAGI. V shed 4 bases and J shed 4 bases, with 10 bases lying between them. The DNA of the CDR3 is TGTGCCAGCAGTTCCCAGGGCTTCACCGGGGAGCTGTTTTTT. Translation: CASSSQGFTGELFF.

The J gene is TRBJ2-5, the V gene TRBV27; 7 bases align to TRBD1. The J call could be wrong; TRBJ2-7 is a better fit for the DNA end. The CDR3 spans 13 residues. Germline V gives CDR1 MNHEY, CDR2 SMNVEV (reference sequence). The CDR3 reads CASIGQDPYEQYF. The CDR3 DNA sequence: TGTGCCAGCATAGGACAGGACCCCTACGAGCAGTACTTC.

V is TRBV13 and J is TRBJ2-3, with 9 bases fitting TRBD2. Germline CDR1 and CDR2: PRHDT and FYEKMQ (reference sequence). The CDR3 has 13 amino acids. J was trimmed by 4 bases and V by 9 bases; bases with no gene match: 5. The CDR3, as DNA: TGTGCCAGTAATAGCGGGAGAGCAGATACGCAGTATTTT. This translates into CASNSGRADTQYF.

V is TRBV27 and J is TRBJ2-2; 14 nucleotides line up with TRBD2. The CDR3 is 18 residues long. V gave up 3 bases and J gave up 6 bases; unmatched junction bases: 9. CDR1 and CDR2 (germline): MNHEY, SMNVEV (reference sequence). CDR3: CASSLARLAGGPPGELFF. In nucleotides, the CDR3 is TGTGCCAGCAGTTTGGCCCGACTAGCGGGAGGGCCTCCCGGGGAGCTGTTTTTT.

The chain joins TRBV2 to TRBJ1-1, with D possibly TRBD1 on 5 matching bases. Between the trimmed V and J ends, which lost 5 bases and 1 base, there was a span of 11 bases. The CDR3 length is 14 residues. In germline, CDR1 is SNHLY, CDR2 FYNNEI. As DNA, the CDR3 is TGTGCCAGCAGTAAGGGACTCAAGAACACTGAAGCTTTCTTT. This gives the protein CASSKGLKNTEAFF.

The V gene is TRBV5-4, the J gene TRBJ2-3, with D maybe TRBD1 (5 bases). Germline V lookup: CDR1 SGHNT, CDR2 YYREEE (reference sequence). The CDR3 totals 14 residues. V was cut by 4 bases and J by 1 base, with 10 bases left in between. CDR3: CASSVQGGTDTQYF. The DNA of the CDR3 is TGTGCCAGCAGCGTGCAGGGTGGCACAGATACGCAGTATTTT.

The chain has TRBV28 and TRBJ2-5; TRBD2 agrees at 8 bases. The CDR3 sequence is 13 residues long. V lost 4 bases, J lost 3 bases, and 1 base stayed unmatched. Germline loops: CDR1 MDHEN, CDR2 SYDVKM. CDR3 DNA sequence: TGTGCCAGCAGTTCCGGGAGGGAAGAGACCCAGTACTTC. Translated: CASSSGREETQYF.

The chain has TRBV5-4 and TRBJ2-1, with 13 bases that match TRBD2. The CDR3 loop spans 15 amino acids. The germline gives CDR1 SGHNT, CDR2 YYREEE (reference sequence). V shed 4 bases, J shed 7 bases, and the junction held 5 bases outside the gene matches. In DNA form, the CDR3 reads TGTGCCAGCAGCCCCACTAGCGGGAGGGGGAATGAGCAGTTCTTC. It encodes CASSPTSGRGNEQFF.

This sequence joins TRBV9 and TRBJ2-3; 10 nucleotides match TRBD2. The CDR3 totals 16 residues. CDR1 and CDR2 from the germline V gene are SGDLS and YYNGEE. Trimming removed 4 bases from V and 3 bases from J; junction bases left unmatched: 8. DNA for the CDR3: TGTGCCAGCAGCCAGCGGCTAGCGGGGGTAACAGATACGCAGTATTTT. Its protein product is CASSQRLAGVTDTQYF.

The CDR3 region is CSIRLAGVPWEQYF. CDR3 nucleotide sequence: TGCAGCATTAGACTAGCGGGAGTTCCCTGGGAGCAGTACTTC. The J gene is TRBJ2-7, the V gene TRBV29-1, with 12 bases fitting TRBD2. Germline lookup yields CDR1 SQVTM and CDR2 ANQGSEA. The CDR3 covers 14 residues. Trimming took 8 bases from V and 7 from J; bases not matched to a gene: 12.

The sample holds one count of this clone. CDR3 amino acids: CASSLPGRSTEAFF. Here the CDR3 DNA reads TGTGCCAGCAGCTTGCCGGGAAGAAGCACTGAAGCTTTCTTT. The chain employs TRBV5-8 and TRBJ1-1; D uncertain. CDR1 is SGHTS and CDR2 is YDEGEE in the germline V gene. V was shortened by 1 base and J by 4 bases, with 11 bases between the two germline ends. There are 14 residues in the CDR3.

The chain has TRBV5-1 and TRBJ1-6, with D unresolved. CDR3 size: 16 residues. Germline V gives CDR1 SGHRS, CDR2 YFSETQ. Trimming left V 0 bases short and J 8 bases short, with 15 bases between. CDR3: CASSLGRTVPYSPLHF. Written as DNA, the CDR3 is TGCGCCAGCAGCTTGGGGAGAACGGTCCCCTATTCACCCCTCCACTTT.

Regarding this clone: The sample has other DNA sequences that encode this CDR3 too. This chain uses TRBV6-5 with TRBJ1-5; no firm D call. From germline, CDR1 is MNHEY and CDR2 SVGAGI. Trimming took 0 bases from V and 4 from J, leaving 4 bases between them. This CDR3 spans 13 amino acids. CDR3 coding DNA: TGTGCCAGCAGTTACTCTTCAAATCAGCCCCAGCATTTT. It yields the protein CASSYSSNQPQHF.

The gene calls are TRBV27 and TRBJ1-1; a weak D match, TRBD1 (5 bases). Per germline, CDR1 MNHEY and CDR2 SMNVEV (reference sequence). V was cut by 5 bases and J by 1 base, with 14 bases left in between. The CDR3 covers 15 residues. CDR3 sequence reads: CASSLRQHPNTEAFF. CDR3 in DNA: TGTGCCAGCAGTCTACGACAGCACCCGAACACTGAAGCTTTCTTT.

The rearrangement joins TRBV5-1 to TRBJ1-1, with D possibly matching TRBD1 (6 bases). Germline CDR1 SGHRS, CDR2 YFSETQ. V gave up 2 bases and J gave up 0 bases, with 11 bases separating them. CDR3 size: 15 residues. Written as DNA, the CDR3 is TGCGCCAGCAGCTTAACAGGGACCGTGAACACTGAAGCTTTCTTT. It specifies CASSLTGTVNTEAFF.

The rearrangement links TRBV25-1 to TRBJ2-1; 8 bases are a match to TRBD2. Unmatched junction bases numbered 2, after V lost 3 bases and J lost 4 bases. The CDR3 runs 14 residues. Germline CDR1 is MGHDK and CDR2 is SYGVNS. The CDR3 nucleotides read TGTGCCAGCAGTGACGGGAGGGGATACAATGAGCAGTTCTTC. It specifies CASSDGRGYNEQFF.

The CDR3 DNA reads TGTGCCAGCTCACAGGGGGTCGTTGGCAATCAGCCCCAGCATTTT. Translating it yields CASSQGVVGNQPQHF. The V and J genes are TRBV18 and TRBJ1-5, with D possibly TRBD1 on 6 matching bases. V lost 4 bases, J lost 2 bases, and 12 bases lay in between. The CDR3 sequence is 15 residues long. Per the germline V gene, CDR1 is KGHSH and CDR2 is LQKENI.

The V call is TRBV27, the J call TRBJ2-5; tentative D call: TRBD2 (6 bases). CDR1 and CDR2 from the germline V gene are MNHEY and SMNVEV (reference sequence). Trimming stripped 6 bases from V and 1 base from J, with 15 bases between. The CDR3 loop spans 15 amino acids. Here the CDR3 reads CASSPKLAFQETQYF. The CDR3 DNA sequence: TGTGCCAGCAGCCCTAAACTAGCCTTCCAAGAGACCCAGTACTTC.